Each of the 19 T cell receptor beta chains below was sequenced from the same sample in a study of Ad26.COV2.S vaccination and SARS-CoV-2 variants. Treatment reported: about 20 received Ad26.COV2.S at low or high dose, single or two shots; 5 received placebo; per-sample allocation not given. Specimen acquisition occurred on day 63 following the initial vaccine or placebo injection. Repertoires were generated with immunoSEQ multiplex PCR, while TCRdb's copy carries only in-frame clones and drops some. The sample yields 400,000 to 450,000 clones, approximately 92% seen once. Sample: peripheral blood, taken in a trial of Ad26.COV2.S vaccine versus placebo. The receptors shown here come from a person between 18 and 65 years old who received the Ad26.COV2.S COVID-19 vaccine or a placebo.

This rearrangement joins TRBV18 to TRBJ2-3; no firm D call. The CDR3 spans 15 residues. The germline V gene encodes CDR1 KGHSH and CDR2 LQKENI. With 3 bases removed from V and 2 bases from J, the gap between germline ends came to 12 bases. DNA for the CDR3: TGTGCCAGCTCACCGCTAGGCCCTCCCACAGATACGCAGTATTTT. The encoded protein is CASSPLGPPTDTQYF.

This chain uses TRBV7-2 with TRBJ1-3; D is uncertain. The germline CDR1 and CDR2 sequences are SGHTA and FQGNSA. The V and J ends lost 3 bases and 6 bases respectively, with 9 bases between them. The CDR3 runs to 13 residues. The CDR3 protein is CASSFSGENTIYF. CDR3 sequence (DNA): TGTGCCAGCAGCTTTTCGGGTGAAAACACCATATATTTT.

The V and J genes are TRBV6-2 or TRBV6-3 and TRBJ1-4; no definite D call. Germline V gene data show CDR1 as MNHEY and CDR2 as SVGEGT. CDR3 length: 15 amino acids. V lost 2 bases and J 7 bases, leaving 14 bases between the germline ends. The chain's CDR3 is CASSYVQASIEKLFF. The CDR3 DNA is TGTGCCAGCAGTTACGTTCAGGCTTCGATTGAAAAACTGTTTTTT.

The genes are TRBV5-1 and TRBJ2-2, with a possible D match to TRBD1 (6 bases). Trimming cost V 4 bases and J 4 bases, with 17 bases left between them. Germline values: CDR1 SGHRS, CDR2 YFSETQ. CDR3 length: 16 residues. CDR3 nucleotide sequence: TGCGCCAGCAGCGCCCAAGGGAGCAGGGGCACCGGGGAGCTGTTTTTT. Its translation: CASSAQGSRGTGELFF.

CDR3 bases: TGTGCCAGTAGCGGGACACCAGCCGGAAACACCATATATTTT. It encodes CASSGTPAGNTIYF. The rearrangement uses TRBV19 and TRBJ1-3, with D perhaps TRBD1 (6 bases). The germline V gene encodes CDR1 LNHDA and CDR2 SQIVND (reference sequence). The CDR3 consists of 14 residues. V was cut by 6 bases and J by 4 bases, with 13 bases left in between.

The chain couples TRBV4-3 to TRBJ2-1; D ambiguous. V was shortened by 0 bases and J by 8 bases, with 5 bases between the two germline ends. The germline CDR1 and CDR2 sequences are LGHNA and YSLEER. This CDR3 spans 12 amino acids. The CDR3: CASSQDGYEQFF. CDR3 DNA: TGCGCCAGCAGCCAAGATGGCTATGAGCAGTTCTTC.

The rearrangement links TRBV5-1 to TRBJ1-2, with no clear D. Trimming stripped 0 bases from V and 0 bases from J, with 9 bases between. Germline V CDR1 and CDR2: SGHRS, YFSETQ. CDR3 length equals 15 residues. The CDR3 here is CASSLDGLTNYGYTF. The CDR3 region has the DNA TGCGCCAGCAGCTTGGATGGCCTTACTAACTATGGCTACACCTTC.

V is TRBV13 and J is TRBJ2-7; 11 bases match TRBD1. The trim removed 5 bases at V and 4 bases at J, leaving 7 bases unmatched. The V gene's germline CDR1 is PRHDT and CDR2 FYEKMQ (reference sequence). The CDR3 loop spans 15 amino acids. This chain's CDR3 is CASSILGTGGYEQYF. The CDR3 region has the DNA TGTGCCAGCAGCATACTCGGGACAGGGGGTTACGAGCAGTACTTC.

V gene TRBV13 combines with J gene TRBJ2-1, with TRBD2 matching 11 bases. V dropped 5 bases and J dropped 2; count of bases not matched to a gene: 5. Germline V gene data show CDR1 as PRHDT and CDR2 as FYEKMQ (reference sequence). The CDR3 totals 16 residues. CDR3 sequence reads: CASSELAGATYNEQFF. DNA of the CDR3: TGTGCCAGCAGCGAACTAGCGGGGGCTACCTACAATGAGCAGTTCTTC.

J is TRBJ1-1 and V is TRBV28; 9 bases fit TRBD1. The germline V gene has CDR1 MDHEN and CDR2 SYDVKM. CDR3 length: 14 residues. Losses at the gene ends were 3 bases for V and 11 bases for J; bases not matched to a gene: 10. The CDR3 protein is CASSLGGTGMGAFF. The CDR3 DNA reads TGTGCCAGCAGTTTGGGAGGGACAGGGATGGGTGCTTTCTTT.

The chain is built from TRBV6-5 and TRBJ1-1; 7 nucleotides match TRBD1. J gave up 1 base and V 6 bases, and 2 bases lay outside the gene matches. There are 13 residues in the CDR3. Per the germline V gene, CDR1 is MNHEY and CDR2 is SVGAGI. CDR3 sequence reads: CASRGTANTEAFF. CDR3 coding DNA: TGTGCCAGCAGGGGGACAGCGAACACTGAAGCTTTCTTT.

This rearrangement joins TRBV12-3 or TRBV12-4 to TRBJ2-7; D is ambiguous. This CDR3 is built from 12 residues. The V end was cut by 6 bases, the J end by 5 bases, with 11 bases between. CDR3 protein: CASSPTGHEQYF. The CDR3, as DNA: TGTGCCAGCAGCCCGACCGGGCACGAGCAGTACTTC.

A few counts support this clone. The CDR3 DNA is TGCGCCAGCAGCTTGAGGGTGGGGATGGAGACCCAGTACTTC. This codes for CASSLRVGMETQYF. The V call is TRBV5-1, the J call TRBJ2-5, with unresolved D. CDR3 length: 14 residues. Between the trimmed V and J ends, which lost 1 base and 5 bases, there was a span of 12 bases. From germline, CDR1 is SGHRS and CDR2 YFSETQ.

The rearrangement links TRBV4-3 to TRBJ2-2; weak D call: TRBD2 (6 bases). Germline assignment: CDR1 LGHNA and CDR2 YSLEER. The CDR3 covers 16 residues. The V end was cut by 0 bases, the J end by 0 bases, with 8 bases between. CDR3 nucleotide sequence: TGCGCCAGCAGCCAAGATTGGGGGGCGAACACCGGGGAGCTGTTTTTT. As protein: CASSQDWGANTGELFF.

The chain joins TRBV11-2 to TRBJ2-7, with a tentative D call TRBD1 (5 bases). Trimming shortened V by 2 bases and J by 1 base, and 6 bases separated the two germline ends. The CDR3 totals 13 residues. The germline gives CDR1 SGHAT, CDR2 FQNNGV. The CDR3 nucleotides read TGTGCCAGCAGCTTATGGACATCCTACGAGCAGTACTTC. The encoded protein is CASSLWTSYEQYF.

This chain links TRBV18 with TRBJ2-7; D unclear. The germline V and J ends were trimmed by 6 bases and 1 base, with 13 bases remaining between them. The CDR3 sequence is 14 residues long. The V gene's germline CDR1 is KGHSH and CDR2 LQKENI. The CDR3 region is CASSLTFGSYEQYF. Written as DNA, the CDR3 is TGTGCCAGCTCCTTAACTTTTGGGTCCTACGAGCAGTACTTC.

The J gene is TRBJ1-1, the V gene TRBV9; D is ambiguous. CDR1 and CDR2 (germline): SGDLS, YYNGEE. With 3 bases removed from V and 7 bases from J, the gap between germline ends came to 13 bases. This CDR3 spans 13 amino acids. The CDR3 nucleotides are TGTGCCAGCAGCGGCTTAGGCCTTAATGAAGCTTTCTTT. This gives the protein CASSGLGLNEAFF.

The V gene is TRBV19, the J gene TRBJ2-7; perhaps TRBD2 as D (6 bases). The CDR3 spans 14 residues. The germline CDR1 and CDR2 sequences are LNHDA and SQIVND (reference sequence). Trimming took 3 bases from V and 0 from J, leaving 9 bases between them. In nucleotides, the CDR3 is TGTGCCAGTAGTATCGGGGGAGTCTCCTACGAGCAGTACTTC. This codes for CASSIGGVSYEQYF.

The V and J genes are TRBV28 and TRBJ2-5; D may match TRBD1 or TRBD2 (5 bases each). This CDR3 is 13 amino acids long. Germline values: CDR1 MDHEN, CDR2 SYDVKM. Trimming pared 5 bases from V and 2 bases from J, leaving 9 bases between. The CDR3 DNA follows: TGTGCCAGCAGTGAGGGGTGGCAAGAGACCCAGTACTTC. Translating gives CASSEGWQETQYF.